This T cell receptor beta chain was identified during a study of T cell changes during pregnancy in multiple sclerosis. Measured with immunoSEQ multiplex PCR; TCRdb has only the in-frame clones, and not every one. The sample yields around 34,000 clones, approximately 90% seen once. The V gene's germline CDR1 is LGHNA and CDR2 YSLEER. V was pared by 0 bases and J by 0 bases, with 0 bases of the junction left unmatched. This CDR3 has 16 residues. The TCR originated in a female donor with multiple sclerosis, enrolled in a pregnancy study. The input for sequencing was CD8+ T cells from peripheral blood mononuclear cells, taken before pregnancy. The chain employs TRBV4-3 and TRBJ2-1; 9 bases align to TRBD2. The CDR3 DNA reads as TGCGCCAGCAGCCAAGAGCGGGGGGGCTCCTACAATGAGCAGTTCTTC. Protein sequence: CASSQERGGSYNEQFF.